This T cell receptor (beta chain) was documented in a study of control samples from healthy donors and cancer patients (dated by TCRdb to the early 2020s). The library was generated by the immunoSEQ multiplex PCR assay. Held by TCRdb, this immuneACCESS table contains in-frame sequences only and omits some clones. Under half of the omission traces to an unresolved V gene where checked; the cause of the rest is unknown. Recorded for this sample are 130,000 or so clones; more than 80% of them occurred a single time. 7.1% of the sample lies in the top ten. From the germline V gene (reference sequence), CDR1 is SGHAT and CDR2 is FQDESV. Taken from cysteine to phenylalanine, the CDR3 has 16 residues. The retained sequence is limited to the CDR3, 48 bases, with the frame set at the first base. Trimming removed 5 bases from V and 5 bases from J, leaving 16 bases between the germline ends. This clone was observed a single time. Its recognized antigen is unknown. Base qualities are not recorded, but no much larger clone differs from it by a single base.

The chain uses TRBV11-1 and TRBJ1-6, with TRBD1 as a weak D call on 5 bases. This clonotype originated in a man in his late teens or twenties in good health. What was sequenced was blood. The sequenced DNA: TGTGCCAGCAGCCCCTCGGGACGGCAAAATAATTCACCCCTCCACTTT. It translates to CASSPSGRQNNSPLHF.